The 22 T cell receptor beta chains reported below all come from one sample, sequenced in a study of response to subunit inactivated influenza vaccine. TCRdb independently ran MiXCR on the RT-PCR reads; one entry per CDR3 protein. The repertoire includes 550,000 to 650,000 distinct CDR3 sequences, about 12% of them detected once, and about 10% sits in the top ten. Sequenced here: PBMCs from blood, sampled on the day of vaccination. These TCRs come from a man aged 50-60 years who received an inactivated influenza vaccine.

This clonotype has a count of ten or more. V gene TRBV20-1 combines with J gene TRBJ2-7, with 11 bases identical to TRBD2. The CDR3 sequence is 15 residues long. Germline V gene sequence: CDR1 DFQATT, CDR2 SNEGSKA (reference sequence). The J segment lost 1 base and the V segment lost 6 bases, leaving 8 bases of the junction unmatched. The CDR3 nucleotides are TGCAGTGCGAGCCCTAGCGGGGGGTCGTCCTACGAGCAGTACTTC. It specifies CSASPSGGSSYEQYF.

This clonotype was recorded at least ten times. The chain combines TRBV11-2 with TRBJ2-6; D is unresolved. V was cut by 5 bases and J by 0 bases, with 11 bases left in between. From germline, CDR1 is SGHAT and CDR2 FQNNGV. The CDR3 is 16 residues long. The DNA of the CDR3 is TGTGCCAGCAGCCCCGCCCCGCGCTCTGGGGCCAACGTCCTGACTTTC. It codes for CASSPAPRSGANVLTF.

The V and J genes are TRBV12-3 or TRBV12-4 and TRBJ1-6; perhaps TRBD1 as D (5 bases). The V and J ends lost 2 bases and 10 bases respectively, with 12 bases between them. The CDR3 loop spans 14 amino acids. CDR3 sequence reads: CASSLSRVESPLHF. In DNA, the CDR3 is TGTGCCAGCAGTTTATCCAGGGTTGAATCACCCCTCCACTTT.

This chain joins TRBV6-5 and TRBJ2-5; D is possibly TRBD1 (6 bases). Deletions cut 4 bases from V and 2 bases from J, with 14 bases between. Germline CDR1 and CDR2: MNHEY and SVGAGI. This CDR3 is built from 15 residues. The CDR3 protein is CASSSYTGLQETQYF. The DNA for the CDR3 is TGTGCCAGCAGTTCCTACACAGGGTTACAAGAGACCCAGTACTTC.

This clonotype was seen a few times. The CDR3: CASSVAGATQETQYF. CDR3 DNA: TGTGCCAGCAGCGTAGCGGGAGCGACTCAAGAGACCCAGTACTTC. The V call is TRBV9, the J call TRBJ2-5, with a tentative D call TRBD2 (6 bases). Germline V lookup: CDR1 SGDLS, CDR2 YYNGEE. V was trimmed by 0 bases and J by 2 bases, leaving 11 bases between them. The CDR3 contains 15 residues.

CDR3 region: CASSLQGRWQETQYF. In nucleotides, the CDR3 is TGTGCCAGCAGCCTCCAAGGACGGTGGCAAGAGACCCAGTACTTC. The chain employs TRBV7-2 and TRBJ2-5; D unresolved. From germline, CDR1 is SGHTA and CDR2 FQGNSA. The CDR3 runs 15 residues. The V end was cut by 5 bases, the J end by 2 bases, with 15 bases between. Full variable domain (outside the CDR3, taken from reference TRBV7-2 and TRBJ2-5): GAGVSQSPSNKVTEKGKDVELRCDPISGHTALYWYRQSLGQGLEFLIYFQGNSAPDKSGLPSDRFSAERTGGSVSTLTIQRTQQEDSAVYLCASSLQGRWQETQYFGPGTRLLVL.

In its sample, this clonotype was seen a few times. J is TRBJ1-1 and V is TRBV12-3 or TRBV12-4, with D uncertain. Trimming left V 2 bases short and J 4 bases short, with 14 bases between. The CDR3 covers 15 residues. The CDR3 here is CASSLSSKGGTEAFF. As DNA, the CDR3 is TGTGCCAGCAGTTTATCCTCTAAAGGAGGCACTGAAGCTTTCTTT.

The CDR3 region has the DNA TGTGCCAGCAGCGTAGTAGCGGGGGCAAGTGATGAGCAGTTCTTC. Encoded protein: CASSVVAGASDEQFF. The chain links TRBV9 to TRBJ2-1; 9 bases match TRBD2. V was pared by 0 bases and J by 8 bases, with 6 bases of the junction left unmatched. The CDR3 extends over 15 amino acids. Germline loops: CDR1 SGDLS, CDR2 YYNGEE. Based on the CDR3 plus reference TRBV9 and TRBJ2-1, the full variable domain is DSGVTQTPKHLITATGQRVTLRCSPRSGDLSVYWYQQSLDQGLQFLIQYYNGEERAKGNILERFSAQQFPDLHSELNLSSLELGDSALYFCASSVVAGASDEQFFGPGTRLTVL.

There are a few counts of this clonotype. The V and J genes are TRBV3-1 and TRBJ2-7, with 8 bases matching TRBD1. This CDR3 region has 14 residues. With V trimmed by 6 bases and J by 3 bases, 7 bases remained unmatched. Per the germline V gene, CDR1 is LGHDT and CDR2 is YNNKEL (reference sequence). DNA for the CDR3: TGTGCCAGCAGTCCCCTGGGGACAGGCTACGAGCAGTACTTC. Translated: CASSPLGTGYEQYF.

This rearrangement joins TRBV7-9 to TRBJ2-1; no definite D call. V dropped 5 bases and J dropped 0 bases, with 14 bases sitting between them. Germline CDR1 reads SEHNR; CDR2 reads FQNEAQ (reference sequence). This CDR3 is built from 16 residues. CDR3 sequence: CASSPPRRSSYNEQFF. The CDR3, as DNA: TGTGCCAGCAGCCCCCCACGTAGGAGCTCCTACAATGAGCAGTTCTTC. The whole variable domain, filled in from reference TRBV7-9 and TRBJ2-1, reads DTGVSQNPRHKITKRGQNVTFRCDPISEHNRLYWYRQTLGQGPEFLTYFQNEAQLEKSRLLSDRFSAERPKGSFSTLEIQRTEQGDSAMYLCASSPPRRSSYNEQFFGPGTRLTVL.

This clonotype was observed many times. The chain joins TRBV19 to TRBJ1-5; D is unresolved. This CDR3 has 14 amino acids. Germline values: CDR1 LNHDA, CDR2 SQIVND (reference sequence). Trimming took off 8 bases at V and 3 bases at J, with 14 bases between the two ends. This CDR3 reads CASRTGWNNQPQHF. The CDR3 DNA reads TGTGCCAGTCGCACCGGGTGGAACAATCAGCCCCAGCATTTT.

This clonotype was counted between two and nine times. The rearrangement links TRBV12-3 or TRBV12-4 to TRBJ2-5; D unresolved. Trimming shortened V by 6 bases and J by 0 bases, and 14 bases separated the two germline ends. This CDR3 contains 15 residues. The DNA for the CDR3 is TGTGCCAGCAGGTCGACGGGTGGGCACCAAGAGACCCAGTACTTC. It yields the protein CASRSTGGHQETQYF.

This clonotype has at least ten counts. The J gene is TRBJ2-2, the V gene TRBV5-1, with D unresolved. The germline V gene has CDR1 SGHRS and CDR2 YFSETQ. Trimming pared 5 bases from V and 1 base from J, leaving 3 bases between. The CDR3 has 12 residues. In DNA form, the CDR3 reads TGCGCCAGCAGGGGGAACACCGGGGAGCTGTTTTTT. Translation: CASRGNTGELFF.

This chain joins TRBV28 and TRBJ2-3; weak D call: TRBD2 (6 bases). The CDR3 sequence is 17 residues long. The ends were cut back, 2 bases at V and 0 bases at J, with 15 bases in the middle. The germline CDR1 and CDR2 sequences are MDHEN and SYDVKM. The CDR3 DNA reads TGTGCCAGCAGTTTACACTCAGGAGGGACTAGCACAGATACGCAGTATTTT. Residues: CASSLHSGGTSTDTQYF.

The J gene is TRBJ1-5, the V gene TRBV30; maybe TRBD1 (6 bases). Germline assignment: CDR1 GTSNPN and CDR2 SVGIG (reference sequence). The CDR3 is made up of 13 amino acids. Trimming removed 2 bases from V and 5 bases from J, with 10 bases in between. This chain's CDR3 is CAWSTQGDQPQHF. In DNA form, the CDR3 reads TGTGCCTGGAGTACACAGGGAGATCAGCCCCAGCATTTT.

This sequence joins TRBV4-1 and TRBJ2-1; no firm D call. V lost 0 bases and J 10 bases, leaving 19 bases between the germline ends. The length of the CDR3 is 16 residues. From germline, CDR1 is MGHRA and CDR2 YSYEKL. This chain's CDR3 is CASSQEGRRRTGEQFF. Here the CDR3 DNA reads TGCGCCAGCAGCCAAGAAGGTAGACGTCGCACGGGCGAGCAGTTCTTC.

This clonotype was detected a few times. V usage is TRBV27 and J usage is TRBJ2-6; 9 nucleotides align to TRBD1. CDR1 and CDR2 (germline): MNHEY, SMNVEV (reference sequence). The CDR3 has 18 residues. V trimming: 4 bases; J trimming: 0 bases; junction bases outside the gene matches: 7. CDR3 sequence: CASSSHRGRYSGANVLTF. The CDR3 DNA sequence: TGTGCCAGCAGTTCCCACAGGGGGCGCTACTCTGGGGCCAACGTCCTGACTTTC.

V gene TRBV29-1 combines with J gene TRBJ2-7, with D possibly called TRBD1 or TRBD2 (7 bases each). The germline V gene encodes CDR1 SQVTM and CDR2 ANQGSEA. The CDR3 runs 12 residues. Between the trimmed V and J ends, which lost 5 bases and 4 bases, there was a span of 12 bases. CDR3 nucleotides: TGCAGCGTTCAGGGGGAGGGTTACGAGCAGTACTTC. Protein product: CSVQGEGYEQYF.

This chain joins TRBV6-2 or TRBV6-3 and TRBJ2-1, with TRBD2 matching 11 bases. The CDR3 extends over 17 amino acids. V lost 2 bases, J lost 2 bases, and 5 bases stayed unmatched. Germline-derived CDR1 and CDR2 are MNHEY and SVGEGT. The CDR3 sequence is CASSYPGLAATYNEQFF. The CDR3, as DNA: TGTGCCAGCAGTTACCCGGGACTAGCGGCGACCTACAATGAGCAGTTCTTC.

This clonotype was found a few times. The rearrangement uses TRBV20-1 and TRBJ1-5, with D maybe TRBD1 (6 bases). V was cut by 4 bases and J by 6 bases, with 16 bases left in between. Germline V lookup: CDR1 DFQATT, CDR2 SNEGSKA (reference sequence). The CDR3 length is 14 residues. CDR3 sequence reads: CSAIKRGFPQPQHF. CDR3 DNA: TGCAGTGCTATAAAGAGGGGGTTTCCTCAGCCCCAGCATTTT.

This clonotype appeared a few times. This CDR3 is CASNALDSSNEQFF. DNA for the CDR3: TGTGCCAGTAACGCCCTGGACAGTAGCAATGAGCAGTTCTTC. The chain recombines TRBV7-9 with TRBJ2-1, with D maybe TRBD1 (6 bases). Between the trimmed V and J ends, which lost 9 bases and 6 bases, there was a span of 18 bases. Per the germline V gene, CDR1 is SEHNR and CDR2 is FQNEAQ (reference sequence). This CDR3 spans 14 amino acids.

The gene calls are TRBV25-1 and TRBJ1-6, with D possibly being TRBD1 (5 bases). This CDR3 has 17 amino acids. CDR1 is MGHDK and CDR2 is SYGVNS in the germline V gene. V was pared by 6 bases and J by 9 bases, with 24 bases between. DNA for the CDR3: TGTGCCAGCAGCCGAAGGCAGGTCGGGGCTCGGGGTTCACCCCTCCACTTT. It specifies CASSRRQVGARGSPLHF.